This T cell receptor beta chain came from a study of T cell responses to AZD1222 COVID-19 vaccine. Notes on the study in general: Elevations in Spike-specific TCR breadth and depth followed administration of two AZD1222 doses.

The germline gives CDR1 SGHTS, CDR2 YDEGEE. The length of the CDR3 is 14 residues. With 6 bases removed from V and 1 base from J, the gap between germline ends came to 12 bases. Clones were read by immunoSEQ multiplex PCR, and TCRdb kept only the in-frame ones, dropping some. This sample has roughly 150,000 clones; 75% to 95% occur once, and the top ten carry about 1.3%. A remark on this clone: Its antigen is still unknown.

The sample here was peripheral blood, taken on day 0 of AZD1222 vaccination. This rearrangement joins TRBV5-8 to TRBJ2-3; D is unclear. The receptor was isolated from an adult in good health. CDR3 residues: CASKAGWGTDTQYF. In nucleotides, the CDR3 is TGTGCCAGCAAGGCAGGTTGGGGCACAGATACGCAGTATTTT.